This T cell receptor beta chain was found in a study of blood T cell repertoires in COVID-19. Background on the study: Acute and convalescent COVID-19 specimens originated in the United States, Italy and Spain.

Sequencing was performed with immunoSEQ multiplex PCR; in TCRdb, only in-frame clones are kept and a portion is missing. The table includes around 250,000 clones, around 90% detected once. Trimming cost V 1 base and J 4 bases, with 10 bases left between them. The CDR3 is 15 amino acids. Per germline, CDR1 LGHDT and CDR2 YNNKEL (reference sequence). This clonotype originated in a man aged 45 to 65 who had been exposed to COVID-19. Sequenced sample: PBMCs or T cells enriched from blood (not recorded which). This chain links TRBV3-1 (or the pseudogene TRBV3-2) with TRBJ2-2; D is possibly TRBD2 (5 bases). The CDR3 spells CASSQGRATTGELFF. The CDR3 DNA reads as TGTGCCAGCAGCCAAGGGCGGGCGACCACCGGGGAGCTGTTTTTT.